This passage covers 7 T cell receptor beta chains from one sample sequenced in a study of PD-1 blockade in classical Hodgkin lymphoma. Brentuximab vedotin exposure varied, and every patient relapsed after autologous stem cell transplantation. Produced via immunoSEQ multiplex PCR; TCRdb's table is partial and in-frame only. This repertoire shows 14,000 or so clones, 80% to 90% found once; its top ten account for less than 25%. The specimen was peripheral blood mononuclear cells (PBMCs), collected at baseline. The receptors derive from a human donor with classical Hodgkin lymphoma.

The chain links TRBV29-1 to TRBJ2-7, with D perhaps TRBD1 or TRBD2 (6 bases each). The CDR3 is 15 residues long. Trimming stripped 6 bases from V and 6 bases from J, with 24 bases between. Germline assignment: CDR1 SQVTM and CDR2 ANQGSEA. The chain's CDR3 is CSVALPTGRWLEQYF. DNA of the CDR3: TGCAGCGTCGCCCTTCCCACAGGGAGGTGGCTCGAGCAGTACTTC.

CDR3 in DNA: TGTGCCGTCACGGACAGGGTGGATTCACCCCTCCACTTT. Translating it yields CAVTDRVDSPLHF. The V call is TRBV28, the J call TRBJ1-6; 8 bases map to TRBD1. Germline trimming cut 11 bases from V and 8 bases from J; bases unmatched to any gene: 8. This CDR3 has 13 residues. CDR1 and CDR2 from the germline V gene are MDHEN and SYDVKM. Drawing the rest from reference TRBV28 and TRBJ1-6, the complete variable domain is DVKVTQSSRYLVKRTGEKVFLECVQDMDHENMFWYRQDPGLGLRLIYFSYDVKMKEKGDIPEGYSVSREKKERFSLILESASTNQTSMYLCAVTDRVDSPLHFGNGTRLTVT.

In its sample, this clone was seen a few times. The chain employs TRBV6-5 and TRBJ1-1, with 7 bases that match TRBD1. The germline gives CDR1 MNHEY, CDR2 SVGAGI. V lost 8 bases and J lost 1; bases outside the gene matches: 7. The CDR3 consists of 14 residues. The CDR3 spells CASHRDSGNTEAFF. The CDR3 coding sequence is TGTGCCAGCCACAGGGACAGTGGGAACACTGAAGCTTTCTTT.

This chain connects TRBV6-5 to TRBJ1-6, with a tentative D call TRBD1 (5 bases). Germline V CDR1 and CDR2: MNHEY, SVGAGI. V was cut by 10 bases and J by 5 bases, with 18 bases left in between. This CDR3 region has 15 residues. DNA for the CDR3: TGTGCCATCAGAGGAGGGGCTGGGGATAATTCACCCCTCCACTTT. This sequence encodes CAIRGGAGDNSPLHF.

The chain carries TRBV19 and TRBJ1-1; no clear D gene. Trimming took off 1 base at V and 5 bases at J, with 8 bases between the two ends. This CDR3 comprises 13 residues. Germline lookup yields CDR1 LNHDA and CDR2 SQIVND (reference sequence). CDR3 protein: CASSIVPETEAFF. CDR3 in DNA: TGTGCCAGTAGTATAGTCCCAGAGACTGAAGCTTTCTTT.

The chain uses TRBV11-2 and TRBJ2-7, with D hard to call. This CDR3 is 14 amino acids long. Germline values: CDR1 SGHAT, CDR2 FQNNGV. Trimming pared 1 base from V and 3 bases from J, leaving 10 bases between. The CDR3 nucleotides are TGTGCCAGCAGCTTAGCCCGCGGTTACTACGAGCAGTACTTC. It is translated as CASSLARGYYEQYF.

The rearrangement uses TRBV6-5 and TRBJ1-5, with unresolved D. CDR3 size: 14 residues. Trimming shortened V by 4 bases and J by 6 bases, and 13 bases separated the two germline ends. CDR1 is MNHEY and CDR2 is SVGAGI in the germline V gene. This chain's CDR3 is CASSSQPSGQPQHF. CDR3 nucleotide sequence: TGTGCCAGCAGTTCACAACCCTCCGGTCAGCCCCAGCATTTT.